This T cell receptor (beta chain) originates from a study of blood T cells in healthy people across ages. This clonotype was seen more than once but under ten times. Antigen specificity is unknown. Next came a second PCR, run for about 7 to 12 cycles, which used a sample-barcoded 5' primer along with a J-beta primer mix. Every cDNA molecule carried a tag from a template-switch adaptor bearing 12 random nucleotides. One entry per CDR3 protein results from TCRdb running MiXCR on the 5' RACE reads. The repertoire holds hundreds of thousands of distinct CDR3 sequences, roughly 21% seen once, with roughly 3.6% in the top ten. The germline gives CDR1 MNHEY, CDR2 SVGEGT. Trimming stripped 2 bases from V and 1 base from J, with 9 bases between. The CDR3 has 15 amino acids. General observations from the study: Strong correlation was found linking TCR beta diversity to naive T cell percentage.

The source of this sequence is a man between 65 and 85 years old in good health. V gene TRBV6-2 or TRBV6-3 combines with J gene TRBJ1-3; the D gene is possibly TRBD1 (5 bases). Material for sequencing was blood. The CDR3 DNA reads as TGTGCCAGCAGTTACCCACAGGATTCTGGAAACACCATATATTTT. It is translated as CASSYPQDSGNTIYF.